This entry lists 10 T cell receptor beta chains sequenced from one sample in a study of blood T cell repertoires in COVID-19. Measured with immunoSEQ multiplex PCR; TCRdb has only the in-frame clones, and not every one. The table has 50,000 to 65,000 clones, around 83% seen once. The sequenced material came from peripheral blood. The receptor set was obtained from a human donor in a cohort sampled during active COVID-19.

The chain uses TRBV6-5 and TRBJ1-1; maybe TRBD1 (5 bases). Germline V lookup: CDR1 MNHEY, CDR2 SVGAGI. The CDR3 loop spans 13 amino acids. Trimming took 8 bases from V and 2 from J, leaving 12 bases between them. The CDR3 DNA sequence: TGTGCCAGCTGGTGGACACCCAACACTGAAGCTTTCTTT. This translates into CASWWTPNTEAFF.

The genes are TRBV9 and TRBJ2-7, with 8 positions matching TRBD1. The CDR3 covers 15 residues. The V and J ends lost 3 bases and 7 bases, in that order; junction bases with no gene match: 12. Germline V gene sequence: CDR1 SGDLS, CDR2 YYNGEE. CDR3 bases: TGTGCCAGCAGCGCGCACGGACAGGGCTTAGGGGAGCAGTACTTC. Protein: CASSAHGQGLGEQYF.

This clone has a single count. This sequence joins TRBV10-3 and TRBJ1-6, with a weak D call TRBD1 (6 bases). The germline gives CDR1 ENHRY, CDR2 SYGVKD. Trimming pared 2 bases from V and 5 bases from J, leaving 10 bases between. The CDR3 covers 15 residues. The CDR3, as DNA: TGTGCCATCAGTGAGGGGGGCGGAAATAATTCACCCCTCCACTTT. Translating it yields CAISEGGGNNSPLHF.

V is TRBV18 and J is TRBJ1-1; 9 positions agree with TRBD1. Trimming took 6 bases from V and 3 from J; bases not matched to a gene: 8. CDR1 is KGHSH, CDR2 LQKENI, per germline. CDR3 length: 15 amino acids. CDR3 region: CASSAKTGGDTEAFF. CDR3 nucleotides: TGTGCCAGCTCCGCAAAGACAGGGGGGGACACTGAAGCTTTCTTT. The full variable domain, in which reference TRBV18 and TRBJ1-1 provide the parts outside the CDR3, is NAGVMQNPRHLVRRRGQEARLRCSPMKGHSHVYWYRQLPEEGLKFMVYLQKENIIDESGMPKERFSAEFPKEGPSILRIQQVVRGDSAAYFCASSAKTGGDTEAFFGQGTRLTVV.

The chain links TRBV6-6 to TRBJ1-5; 10 bases line up with TRBD1. Looked up from germline, CDR1 is MNHNY and CDR2 is SVGAGI (reference sequence). Germline trimming cut 10 bases from V and 4 bases from J; bases unmatched to any gene: 4. The CDR3 contains 13 residues. CDR3 sequence: CAIWTGGNQPQHF. CDR3 in DNA: TGTGCCATCTGGACAGGGGGGAATCAGCCCCAGCATTTT.

The V call is TRBV18, the J call TRBJ2-3, with TRBD2 matching 9 bases. The CDR3 contains 15 residues. Per germline, CDR1 KGHSH and CDR2 LQKENI. The trim removed 0 bases at V and 4 bases at J, leaving 2 bases unmatched. The CDR3 DNA reads as TGTGCCAGCTCACCACCGGGACTAGCAGCAGATACGCAGTATTTT. It translates to CASSPPGLAADTQYF.

The chain combines TRBV6-5 with TRBJ1-5; no reliable D call. Germline V lookup: CDR1 MNHEY, CDR2 SVGAGI. V gave up 0 bases and J gave up 2 bases, with 5 bases separating them. The CDR3 is 14 residues long. CDR3 coding DNA: TGTGCCAGCAGTTACTCTTCAGGCAATCAGCCCCAGCATTTT. Translated, it gives CASSYSSGNQPQHF.

This chain joins TRBV5-5 and TRBJ2-5, with 10 positions matching TRBD1. The germline CDR1 and CDR2 sequences are SGHKS and YYEKEE (reference sequence). The CDR3 extends over 16 amino acids. With 4 bases clipped from V and 3 bases from J, the junction kept 9 bases outside the gene matches. CDR3 residues: CASSVPGTGEEETQYF. DNA for the CDR3: TGTGCCAGCAGCGTGCCCGGGACAGGGGAGGAAGAGACCCAGTACTTC.

The chain combines TRBV11-2 with TRBJ2-7; a weak D match, TRBD2 (6 bases). CDR3 length: 14 amino acids. Germline V gives CDR1 SGHAT, CDR2 FQNNGV. V dropped 1 base and J dropped 0 bases, with 7 bases sitting between them. CDR3 region: CASSLVAASYEQYF. The DNA for the CDR3 is TGTGCCAGCAGCTTAGTAGCGGCCTCCTACGAGCAGTACTTC.

The chain is built from TRBV4-2 and TRBJ2-2; the match to TRBD2 covers 7 bases. The CDR3 runs to 16 residues. The junction had 6 bases not matched to a gene; V was cut back by 4 bases and J by 1 base. The germline CDR1 and CDR2 sequences are LGHNA and YNFKEQ. The CDR3 region is CASSPGLEMNTGELFF. In nucleotides, the CDR3 is TGTGCCAGCAGCCCAGGACTAGAGATGAACACCGGGGAGCTGTTTTTT.